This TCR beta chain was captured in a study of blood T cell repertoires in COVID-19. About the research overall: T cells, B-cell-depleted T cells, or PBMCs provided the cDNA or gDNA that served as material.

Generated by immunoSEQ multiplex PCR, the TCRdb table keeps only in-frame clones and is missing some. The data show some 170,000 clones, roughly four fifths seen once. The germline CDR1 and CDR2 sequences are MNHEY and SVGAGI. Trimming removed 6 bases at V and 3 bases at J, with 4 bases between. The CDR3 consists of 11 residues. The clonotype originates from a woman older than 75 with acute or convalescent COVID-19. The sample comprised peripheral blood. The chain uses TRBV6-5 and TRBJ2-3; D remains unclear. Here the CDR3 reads CASSVTDTQYF. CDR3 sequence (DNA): TGTGCCAGCAGCGTTACAGATACGCAGTATTTT.